This T cell receptor beta chain was profiled in a study of shared clonotypes between healthy human individuals. Naive CD8 cells comprised CD45RO-negative, CCR7-positively selected cells, excluding terminally differentiated effector memory CD45RA+ cells. Comments on this clone: The antigen remains undetermined.

CDR3 length: 13 residues. Germline V gene lookup returns CDR1 SQVTM and CDR2 ANQGSEA. Study outcomes and limitations: With several donors compared, 4.5% to 6.5% of naive CD4 clonotypes were shared. Generation of non-shared clonotypes was less probable than generation of clonotypes shared by all four donors.

Assay: immunoSEQ multiplex PCR; the TCRdb copy retains only in-frame clones and omits some. Counted here are approximately 2,200,000 clones, about 92% occurring once; the ten biggest clones make up over 1.5%. The chain is built from TRBV29-1 and TRBJ2-5, with 9 bases identical to TRBD2. The J call may be incorrect, as the DNA end agrees better with TRBJ2-7. The receptor comes from a young man in good health. Some clones in this sample may be carry-over from other donors' samples. Sequencing was done on a sample of naive CD8+ T cells from PBMCs. As DNA, the CDR3 is TGCAGCGTTGCGCGGGAGGGCCGCTACGAGCAGTACTTC. This gives the protein CSVAREGRYEQYF.